A selection of T cell receptor beta chains follows, all from one sample in a study of cytomegalovirus exposure and HLA in healthy donors. Produced via immunoSEQ multiplex PCR; TCRdb's table is partial and in-frame only. This sample has about 48,000 clones, with approximately 88% found just once. Sequencing was performed on PBMCs. Every receptor here comes from a woman in her 30s in good health and CMV-seronegative. The CDR3 runs from the conserved cysteine through the conserved F or W. D genes are given only for firm matches. Clone size is given for some rows only: seen once, a few or many times, or a class if the clone is expanded.

CDR3nt,CDR3aa,len,d_gene,abundance,j_gene,v_gene
TGTGCCAGCAGTTTTGAGGACAGAGAAGCTTTCTTT,CASSFEDREAFF,12,.,.,TRBJ1-1,TRBV28
TGTGCCAGCAGCCCAATCAGCGGGAAAGGCTACACCTTC,CASSPISGKGYTF,13,.,.,TRBJ1-2,TRBV5-6
TGTGCCAGCAGCTTATACCTACCCCCCAAAGAGACCCAGTACTTC,CASSLYLPPKETQYF,15,.,.,TRBJ2-5,TRBV7-8
TGCGCCAGCAGTTCTAGCGCTGGTACAGATACGCAGTATTTT,CASSSSAGTDTQYF,14,.,.,TRBJ2-3,TRBV5-1
TGTGCCAGCACCTACTCTAGCAAGGCAGATACGCAGTATTTT,CASTYSSKADTQYF,14,.,few,TRBJ2-3,TRBV11-2
TGTGCCAGTAATCCCTGGGGGACAGGGAACTATGGCTACACCTTC,CASNPWGTGNYGYTF,15,TRBD1,.,TRBJ1-2,TRBV19
TGTGCCAGCAGTTTATCGCGGGGAACTGAAGCTTTCTTT,CASSLSRGTEAFF,13,.,.,TRBJ1-1,TRBV27
TGTGCCAGCAGTGAATTGGCGGGAGGGCCCCAAGAGACCCAGTACTTC,CASSELAGGPQETQYF,16,TRBD2,few,TRBJ2-5,TRBV6-1
TGTGCCAGCAGTGAGTCAGGGGGAACCAAAAACATTCAGTACTTC,CASSESGGTKNIQYF,15,TRBD1,.,TRBJ2-4,TRBV6-1
TGCGCCAGCAGCAGGACCGGGGATGAGCAGTTCTTC,CASSRTGDEQFF,12,.,once,TRBJ2-1,TRBV10-1
TGTGCCAGCAGTGAAGGGTCGGGCTGGGAACCGGACAGGTGGAACTATGGCTACACCTTC,CASSEGSGWEPDRWNYGYTF,20,TRBD1,.,TRBJ1-2,TRBV6-1
TGTGCCAGCAGCGTAGTCGAGGGTGCTGGCCTTGGCTACACCTTC,CASSVVEGAGLGYTF,15,.,.,TRBJ1-2,TRBV9
TGTGCCAGCAGTGGGGGACACGGCTCTGGGGCCAACGTCCTGACTTTC,CASSGGHGSGANVLTF,16,.,.,TRBJ2-6,TRBV6-1
TGTGCCAGCAGCCGGAGCGGGAGCGGGGCAGATACGCAGTATTTT,CASSRSGSGADTQYF,15,TRBD2,.,TRBJ2-3,TRBV7-9
TGTGCCAGCAGCGTAGGAGTGGCGGGGACTGAAGCTTTCTTT,CASSVGVAGTEAFF,14,.,.,TRBJ1-1,TRBV9
TGTGCCAGCAGCACCTGGGACAGTCGCACAGATACGCAGTATTTT,CASSTWDSRTDTQYF,15,TRBD1,.,TRBJ2-3,TRBV7-2
TGTGCCAGCAGTTACCTGTCTCAAGAGACCCAGTACTTC,CASSYLSQETQYF,13,.,.,TRBJ2-5,TRBV6-5
TGTGCCAGCAGCGTAGGAGGCAACGAGCAGTACTTC,CASSVGGNEQYF,12,.,.,TRBJ2-7,TRBV9
TGTGCCAGCAGTGCGCAGGGCCGCGGCGGGGAGCTGTTTTTT,CASSAQGRGGELFF,14,.,.,TRBJ2-2,TRBV27
TGCGCCAGCCGGGACAGGGAGAACGAGCAGTACTTC,CASRDRENEQYF,12,TRBD1,.,TRBJ2-7,TRBV5-1
TGCGCCAGCAGCCAAGATCTTCCAGGAGAGGGTCAGCCCCAGCATTTT,CASSQDLPGEGQPQHF,16,.,once,TRBJ1-5,TRBV4-3
TGTGCCTGGAGTGTATGCGGGCGGTCGGGGGGGTGCGAGCAGTACTTC,CAWSVCGRSGGCEQYF,16,TRBD2,.,TRBJ2-7,TRBV30
TGTGCCAGCAGTCCAACAGGGGGCACTGAAGCTTTCTTT,CASSPTGGTEAFF,13,TRBD1,.,TRBJ1-1,TRBV6-5
TGCAGCGTTGGAGTGAACACCGGGGAGCTGTTTTTT,CSVGVNTGELFF,12,.,.,TRBJ2-2,TRBV29-1
TGTGCCAGCAGTTTATCAGGGGGCGCCGCCACTGAAGCTTTCTTT,CASSLSGGAATEAFF,15,TRBD1,.,TRBJ1-1,TRBV28
TGTGCCAGCAGTTACGTGGACACCGCCTACGAGCAGTACTTC,CASSYVDTAYEQYF,14,.,.,TRBJ2-7,TRBV6-5
TGTGCCAGCAGCCCTCTACTGGGAGGACGCCAGCCCCAGCATTTT,CASSPLLGGRQPQHF,15,.,.,TRBJ1-5,TRBV6-5
TGCGCCAGCAGTGGGGGACAGACTGGGGCGAACACTGAAGCTTTCTTT,CASSGGQTGANTEAFF,16,TRBD1,once,TRBJ1-1,TRBV10-1
TGTGCCAGCAGCAACCCGGGGGTGAACACTGAAGCTTTCTTT,CASSNPGVNTEAFF,14,.,.,TRBJ1-1,TRBV14
TGTGCCAGCAGTTACGCGGGACGGAACGATGAAAAACTGTTTTTT,CASSYAGRNDEKLFF,15,.,.,TRBJ1-4,TRBV6-5
TGTGCCAGCAGTGGGGACAGTAGCACAGATACGCAGTATTTT,CASSGDSSTDTQYF,14,TRBD1,.,TRBJ2-3,TRBV6-4
TGTGCCAGCAGCCAACGGGGGGCGGGAGGCTACACCTTC,CASSQRGAGGYTF,13,.,.,TRBJ1-2,TRBV6-5
TGTGCCTGGAGTGTCTTCTACGAGCAGTACTTC,CAWSVFYEQYF,11,.,few,TRBJ2-7,TRBV30
TGTGCCGGAGGGGAGGGGCAGGGGGCTTACGAGCAGTACTTC,CAGGEGQGAYEQYF,14,.,.,TRBJ2-7,TRBV30
TGTGCCAGCAGTCTTACAGCTAACGAGCAGTACTTC,CASSLTANEQYF,12,.,.,TRBJ2-7,TRBV27